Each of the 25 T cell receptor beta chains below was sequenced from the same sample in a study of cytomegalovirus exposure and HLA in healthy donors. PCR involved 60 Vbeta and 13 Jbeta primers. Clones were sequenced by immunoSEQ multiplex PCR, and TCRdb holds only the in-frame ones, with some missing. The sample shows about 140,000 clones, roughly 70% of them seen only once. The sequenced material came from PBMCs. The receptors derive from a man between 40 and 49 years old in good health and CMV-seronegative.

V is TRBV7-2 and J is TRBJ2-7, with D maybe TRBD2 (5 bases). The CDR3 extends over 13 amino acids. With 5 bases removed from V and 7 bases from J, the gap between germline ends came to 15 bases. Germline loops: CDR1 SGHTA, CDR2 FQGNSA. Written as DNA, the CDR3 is TGTGCCAGCAGCGCCCCCGGGGTGGAGGAGCAGTACTTC. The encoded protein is CASSAPGVEEQYF.

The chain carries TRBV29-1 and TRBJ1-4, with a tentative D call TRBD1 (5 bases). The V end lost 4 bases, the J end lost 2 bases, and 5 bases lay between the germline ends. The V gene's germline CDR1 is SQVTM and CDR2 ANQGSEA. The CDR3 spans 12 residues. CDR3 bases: TGCAGCGTTGGACAGACTAATGAAAAACTGTTTTTT. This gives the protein CSVGQTNEKLFF.

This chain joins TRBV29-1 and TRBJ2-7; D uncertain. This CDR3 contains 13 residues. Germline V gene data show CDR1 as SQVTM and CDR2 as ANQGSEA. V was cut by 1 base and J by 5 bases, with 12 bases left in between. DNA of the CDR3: TGCAGCGTTGAAGTATCCGTACCGGACGAGCAGTACTTC. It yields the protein CSVEVSVPDEQYF.

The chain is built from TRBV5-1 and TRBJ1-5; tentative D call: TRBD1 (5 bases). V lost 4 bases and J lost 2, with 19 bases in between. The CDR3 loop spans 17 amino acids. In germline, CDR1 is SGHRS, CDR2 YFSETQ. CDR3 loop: CASSPTFGGGRNQPQHF. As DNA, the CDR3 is TGCGCCAGCAGCCCCACTTTTGGCGGGGGACGCAATCAGCCCCAGCATTTT.

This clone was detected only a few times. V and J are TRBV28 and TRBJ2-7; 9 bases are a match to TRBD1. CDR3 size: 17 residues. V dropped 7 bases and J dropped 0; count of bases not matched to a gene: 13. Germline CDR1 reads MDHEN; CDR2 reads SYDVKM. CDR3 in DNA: TGTGCCAGCACTATATCCCTCCCGGGACAGGGCTCCTACGAGCAGTACTTC. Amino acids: CASTISLPGQGSYEQYF.

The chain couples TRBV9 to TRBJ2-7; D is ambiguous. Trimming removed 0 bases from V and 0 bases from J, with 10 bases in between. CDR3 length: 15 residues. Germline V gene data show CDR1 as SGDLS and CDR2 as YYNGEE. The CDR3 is CASSVDSLSSYEQYF. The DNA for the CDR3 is TGTGCCAGCAGCGTAGACAGTTTGAGCTCCTACGAGCAGTACTTC. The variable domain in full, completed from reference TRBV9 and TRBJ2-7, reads DSGVTQTPKHLITATGQRVTLRCSPRSGDLSVYWYQQSLDQGLQFLIQYYNGEERAKGNILERFSAQQFPDLHSELNLSSLELGDSALYFCASSVDSLSSYEQYFGPGTRLTVT.

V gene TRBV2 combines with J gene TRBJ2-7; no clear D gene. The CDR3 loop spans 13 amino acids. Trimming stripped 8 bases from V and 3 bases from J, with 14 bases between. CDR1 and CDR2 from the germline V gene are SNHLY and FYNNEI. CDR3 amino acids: CASLSTRSYEQYF. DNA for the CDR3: TGTGCCAGCCTGTCAACAAGGAGCTACGAGCAGTACTTC.

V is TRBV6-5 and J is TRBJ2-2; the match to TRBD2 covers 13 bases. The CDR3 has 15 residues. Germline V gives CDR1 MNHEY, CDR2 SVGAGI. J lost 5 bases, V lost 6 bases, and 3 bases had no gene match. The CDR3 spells CASRRTSGRTGELFF. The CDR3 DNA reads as TGTGCCAGCAGAAGGACTAGCGGGAGAACCGGGGAGCTGTTTTTT.

CDR3 DNA sequence: TGTGCCAGCAGCGTAGTCCCGGGGGACTACGAGCAGTACTTC. It codes for CASSVVPGDYEQYF. This chain joins TRBV9 and TRBJ2-7, with D tentatively TRBD2 (6 bases). Germline CDR1 SGDLS, CDR2 YYNGEE. The CDR3 runs 14 residues. The ends were cut back, 0 bases at V and 3 bases at J, with 10 bases in the middle.

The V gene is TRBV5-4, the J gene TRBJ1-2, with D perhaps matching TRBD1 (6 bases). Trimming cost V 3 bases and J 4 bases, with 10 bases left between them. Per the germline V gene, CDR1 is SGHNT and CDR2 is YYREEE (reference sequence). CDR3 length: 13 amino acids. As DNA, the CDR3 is TGTGCCAGCAGCTCCGGACAGTTCTATGGCTACACCTTC. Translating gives CASSSGQFYGYTF.

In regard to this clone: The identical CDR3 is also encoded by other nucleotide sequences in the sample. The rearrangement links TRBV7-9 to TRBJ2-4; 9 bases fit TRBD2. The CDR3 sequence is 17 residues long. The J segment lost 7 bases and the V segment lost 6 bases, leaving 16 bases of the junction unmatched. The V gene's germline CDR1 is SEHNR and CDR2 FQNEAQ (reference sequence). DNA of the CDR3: TGTGCCAGCAGTCAGCTTCTGACTAGCGGCTCGGAGAACATTCAGTACTTC. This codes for CASSQLLTSGSENIQYF.

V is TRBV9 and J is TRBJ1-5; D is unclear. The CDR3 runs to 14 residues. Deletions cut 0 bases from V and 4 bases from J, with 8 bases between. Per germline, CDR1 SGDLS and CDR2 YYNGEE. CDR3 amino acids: CASSVGSENQPQHF. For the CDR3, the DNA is TGTGCCAGCAGCGTAGGGTCGGAGAATCAGCCCCAGCATTTT.

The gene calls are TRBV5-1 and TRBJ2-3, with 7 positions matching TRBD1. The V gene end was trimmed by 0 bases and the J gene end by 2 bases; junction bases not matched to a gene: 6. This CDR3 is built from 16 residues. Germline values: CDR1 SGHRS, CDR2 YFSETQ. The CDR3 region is CASSLGQGIFTDTQYF. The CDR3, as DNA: TGCGCCAGCAGCTTGGGACAGGGAATTTTCACAGATACGCAGTATTTT.

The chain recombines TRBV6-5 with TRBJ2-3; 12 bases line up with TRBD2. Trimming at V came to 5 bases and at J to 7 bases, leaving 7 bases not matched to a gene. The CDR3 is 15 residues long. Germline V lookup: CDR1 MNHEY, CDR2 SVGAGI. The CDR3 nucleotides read TGTGCCAGCAGTCCCACTAGCGGGAGGCCGCATACGCAGTATTTT. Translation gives CASSPTSGRPHTQYF.

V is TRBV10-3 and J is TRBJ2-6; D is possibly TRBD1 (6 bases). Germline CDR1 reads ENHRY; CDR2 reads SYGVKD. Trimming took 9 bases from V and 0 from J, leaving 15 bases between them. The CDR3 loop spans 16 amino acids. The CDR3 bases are TGTGCCATTAATCCGGGACACCTCTCTGGGGCCAACGTCCTGACTTTC. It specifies CAINPGHLSGANVLTF.

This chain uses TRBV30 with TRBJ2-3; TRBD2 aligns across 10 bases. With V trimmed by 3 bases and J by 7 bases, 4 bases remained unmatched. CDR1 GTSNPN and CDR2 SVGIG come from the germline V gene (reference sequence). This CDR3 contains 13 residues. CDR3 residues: CAWRELAGYTQYF. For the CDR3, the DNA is TGTGCCTGGAGAGAACTAGCGGGGTATACGCAGTATTTT.

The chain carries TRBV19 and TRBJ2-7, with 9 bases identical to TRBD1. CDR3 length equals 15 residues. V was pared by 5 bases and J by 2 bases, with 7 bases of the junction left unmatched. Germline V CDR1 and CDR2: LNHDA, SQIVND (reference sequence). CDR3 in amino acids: CASSVGTGTPYEQYF. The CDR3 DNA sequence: TGTGCCAGTAGTGTCGGGACAGGGACCCCCTACGAGCAGTACTTC.

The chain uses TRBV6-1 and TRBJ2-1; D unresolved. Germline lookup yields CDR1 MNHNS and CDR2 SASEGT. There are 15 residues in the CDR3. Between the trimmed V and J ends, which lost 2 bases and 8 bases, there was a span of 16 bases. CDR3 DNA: TGTGCCAGCAGTGAATTCCTCAGAGGCAGCGATGAGCAGTTCTTC. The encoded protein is CASSEFLRGSDEQFF.

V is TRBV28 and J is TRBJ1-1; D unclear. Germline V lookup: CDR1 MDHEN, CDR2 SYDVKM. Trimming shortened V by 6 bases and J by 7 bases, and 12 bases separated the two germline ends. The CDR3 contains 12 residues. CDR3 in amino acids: CASSPPLGEAFF. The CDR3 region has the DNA TGTGCCAGCAGCCCACCCCTAGGTGAAGCTTTCTTT.

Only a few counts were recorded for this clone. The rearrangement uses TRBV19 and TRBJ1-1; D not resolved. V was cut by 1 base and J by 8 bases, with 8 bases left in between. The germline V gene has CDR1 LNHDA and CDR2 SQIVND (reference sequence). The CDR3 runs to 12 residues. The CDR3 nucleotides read TGTGCCAGTAGTATAGGGAGGGCAGAAGCTTTCTTT. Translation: CASSIGRAEAFF.

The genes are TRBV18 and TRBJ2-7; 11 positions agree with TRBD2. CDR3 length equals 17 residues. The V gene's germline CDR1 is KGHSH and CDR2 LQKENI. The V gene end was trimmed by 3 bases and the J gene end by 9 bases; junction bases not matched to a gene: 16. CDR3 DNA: TGTGCCAGCTCACCTCCGGGACTAGCGGCCTTCGGGGGGCTGCAGTACTTC. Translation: CASSPPGLAAFGGLQYF. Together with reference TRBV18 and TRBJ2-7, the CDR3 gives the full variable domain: NAGVMQNPRHLVRRRGQEARLRCSPMKGHSHVYWYRQLPEEGLKFMVYLQKENIIDESGMPKERFSAEFPKEGPSILRIQQVVRGDSAAYFCASSPPGLAAFGGLQYFGPGTRLTVT.

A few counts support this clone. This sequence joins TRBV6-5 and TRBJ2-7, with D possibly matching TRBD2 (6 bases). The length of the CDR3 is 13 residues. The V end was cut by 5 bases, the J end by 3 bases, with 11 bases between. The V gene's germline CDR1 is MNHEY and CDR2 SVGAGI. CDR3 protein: CASSPRRGYEQYF. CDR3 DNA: TGTGCCAGCAGTCCCCGGAGGGGCTACGAGCAGTACTTC.

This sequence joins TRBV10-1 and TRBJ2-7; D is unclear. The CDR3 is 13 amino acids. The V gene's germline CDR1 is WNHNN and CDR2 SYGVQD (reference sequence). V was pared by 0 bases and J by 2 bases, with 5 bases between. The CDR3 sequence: CASSESLPYEQYF. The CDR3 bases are TGCGCCAGCAGTGAGTCACTTCCCTACGAGCAGTACTTC.

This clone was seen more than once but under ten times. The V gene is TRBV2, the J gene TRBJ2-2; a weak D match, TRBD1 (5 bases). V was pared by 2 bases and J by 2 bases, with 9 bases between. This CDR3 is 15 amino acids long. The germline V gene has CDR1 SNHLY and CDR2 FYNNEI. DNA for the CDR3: TGTGCCAGCAGTGAATTGGACACCAACACCGGGGAGCTGTTTTTT. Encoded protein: CASSELDTNTGELFF.

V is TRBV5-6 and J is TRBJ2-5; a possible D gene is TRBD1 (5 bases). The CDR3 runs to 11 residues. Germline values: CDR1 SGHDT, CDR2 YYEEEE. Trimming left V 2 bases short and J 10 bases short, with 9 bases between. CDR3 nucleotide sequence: TGTGCCAGCAGCTTAGGAACAGGCCAGTACTTC. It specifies CASSLGTGQYF. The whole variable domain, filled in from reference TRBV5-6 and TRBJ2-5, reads DAGVTQSPTHLIKTRGQQVTLRCSPKSGHDTVSWYQQALGQGPQFIFQYYEEEERQRGNFPDRFSGHQFPNYSSELNVNALLLGDSALYLCASSLGTGQYFGPGTRLLVL.